Listed below are T cell receptor beta chains from one sample, sequenced in a study of blood T cell repertoires in COVID-19. The data were produced by immunoSEQ multiplex PCR, yet TCRdb's version contains in-frame clones alone and is incomplete. This table holds under 95,000 clones, 80% to 95% found once. Sequenced sample: peripheral blood. The source of these receptors is a man aged 45-60 years with COVID-19, enrolled during active disease. Each CDR3 is given with its conserved first and last residue. A D gene is named only where the DNA matches it firmly. Clone size is not always given. Where it is, it says once, few, many or a class for expanded clones.

-,14,TRBV7-2,TRBJ1-4,TRBD1,TGTGCCAGCAGCCTGGGACAGCATAATGAAAAACTGTTTTTT,CASSLGQHNEKLFF
-,15,TRBV24-1,TRBJ2-3,TRBD2,TGTGCCACCTCCCTAGCGGGTGTTGGTGCGGATACGCAGTATTTT,CATSLAGVGADTQYF
-,14,TRBV7-9,TRBJ1-5,TRBD1,TGTGCCAGCAGCCCGGGACAGGGGGTCCAGCCCCAGCATTTT,CASSPGQGVQPQHF
-,16,TRBV2,TRBJ2-1,TRBD2,TGTGCCAGCAGTGAAACTAGCGGGAGGGCCACCAATGAGCAGTTCTTC,CASSETSGRATNEQFF
-,14,TRBV5-1,TRBJ1-2,TRBD1,TGCGCCAGCAGCTCCGGGACAGGGGGGTCTGGCTACACCTTC,CASSSGTGGSGYTF
-,14,TRBV28,TRBJ1-5,-,TGTGCCAGCAGAAATCAGGGGTGGGAGCAGCCCCAGCATTTT,CASRNQGWEQPQHF
-,15,TRBV7-2,TRBJ2-3,-,TGTGCCAGCAGCTTATATCGACAGCGATCAGATACGCAGTATTTT,CASSLYRQRSDTQYF
-,18,TRBV28,TRBJ1-5,TRBD1,TGTGCCAGCAGTTTTGGGACAGGGTGGTGGAGGGGCAATCAGCCCCAGCATTTT,CASSFGTGWWRGNQPQHF
-,18,TRBV18,TRBJ1-6,-,TGTGCCAGCTCAGTCAGGGTCGTCGAGCTGGACTATAATTCACCCCTCCACTTT,CASSVRVVELDYNSPLHF
-,15,TRBV5-1,TRBJ2-3,TRBD2,TGCGCCAGCAGCTCGGGTTGGGGAGCGGGAGAGACGCAGTATTTT,CASSSGWGAGETQYF
-,14,TRBV4-1,TRBJ2-7,-,TGCGCCAGCAGCCCCTCTACGGGGTCCGGCGAGCAGTACTTC,CASSPSTGSGEQYF
few,15,TRBV2,TRBJ1-6,-,TGTGCCAGCAGGGGGCCCAGGGGATTGAATTCACCCCTCCACTTT,CASRGPRGLNSPLHF
-,13,TRBV9,TRBJ1-1,-,TGTGCCAGCAGCTTTCAGATGAACACTGAAGCTTTCTTT,CASSFQMNTEAFF
-,15,TRBV18,TRBJ1-3,-,TGTGCCAGCTCACCTTACAGGGAATCTGGAAACACCATATATTTT,CASSPYRESGNTIYF